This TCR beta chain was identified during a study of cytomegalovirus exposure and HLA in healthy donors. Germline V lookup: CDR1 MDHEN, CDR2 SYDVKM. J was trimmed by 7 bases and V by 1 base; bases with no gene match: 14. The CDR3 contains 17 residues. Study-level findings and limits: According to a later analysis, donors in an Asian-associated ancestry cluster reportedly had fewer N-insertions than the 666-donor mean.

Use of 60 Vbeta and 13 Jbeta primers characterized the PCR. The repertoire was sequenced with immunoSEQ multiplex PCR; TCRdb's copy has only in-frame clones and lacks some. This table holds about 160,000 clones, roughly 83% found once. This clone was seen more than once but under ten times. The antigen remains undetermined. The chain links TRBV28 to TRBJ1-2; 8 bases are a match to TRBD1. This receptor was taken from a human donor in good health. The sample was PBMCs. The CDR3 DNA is TGTGCCAGCAGTTTATACCCGGACAGGGAGGGTAGGAGTGGCTACACCTTC. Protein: CASSLYPDREGRSGYTF.